This TCR beta chain stems from a study of shared clonotypes between healthy human individuals. Study-level information: There were three CD4 naive, three CD4 memory, two CD8 naive and one CD8 memory plates per donor. Study-level points and caveats: In the sorted subsets, rarefaction showed sequencing was incomplete despite large depth.

About 30,000 T cell genomes, or about 190 ng DNA, went into the sorted-subset replicate PCRs. Profiled with immunoSEQ multiplex PCR; TCRdb holds only in-frame clones, not every one. The data hold millions of clones, with about 95% observed a single time. Terminally differentiated effector memory CD45RA+ cells were left out of the naive CD8 fraction, which was CD45RO-negative and positively selected for CCR7. Germline V gene lookup returns CDR1 SGHVS and CDR2 FNYEAQ. There are 16 residues in the CDR3. After removal of 3 bases from V and 1 base from J, the junction contained 7 bases not matched to a gene. Worth noting for this clone: The antigen is unknown.

The chain combines TRBV7-6 with TRBJ2-7, with 9 nucleotides matching TRBD1. The source is a man younger than 35 in good health. Sequencing used naive CD8+ T cells sorted from blood. The CDR3: CASSFVGQGSSYEQYF. The CDR3 DNA sequence: TGTGCCAGCAGCTTCGTCGGACAGGGGAGTTCCTACGAGCAGTACTTC.